These 14 T cell receptor beta chains originate from one sample sequenced in a study of shared clonotypes between healthy human individuals. The data were produced by immunoSEQ multiplex PCR, yet TCRdb's version contains in-frame clones alone and is incomplete. The sample has around 300,000 clones; around 87% are singletons. Sequenced: memory CD8+ T cells sorted from blood. Documented subset: CD45RO+ cells pooled with CCR7-negative TemRA cells. The receptors here all came from a young man in good health.

The V and J genes are TRBV5-1 and TRBJ2-5; 11 positions agree with TRBD1. The length of the CDR3 is 15 residues. Looked up from germline, CDR1 is SGHRS and CDR2 is YFSETQ. V dropped 2 bases and J dropped 2; count of bases not matched to a gene: 2. CDR3 loop: CASSFGTGGQETQYF. The CDR3 DNA reads as TGCGCCAGCAGCTTCGGGACAGGGGGACAAGAGACCCAGTACTTC.

The J gene is TRBJ2-2, the V gene TRBV7-8; D is unclear. In germline, CDR1 is SGHVS, CDR2 FQNEAQ. The ends were cut back, 5 bases at V and 2 bases at J, with 9 bases in the middle. This CDR3 comprises 14 residues. CDR3 region: CASSPVGNTGELFF. CDR3 coding DNA: TGTGCCAGCAGCCCAGTCGGCAACACCGGGGAGCTGTTTTTT.

V gene TRBV7-3 combines with J gene TRBJ1-4; unclear D gene. The CDR3 contains 14 residues. The germline V gene encodes CDR1 SGHTA and CDR2 FQGTGA. V gave up 5 bases and J gave up 7 bases, with 14 bases separating them. The CDR3 loop reads CASSPPSVREKLFF. CDR3 DNA: TGTGCCAGCAGCCCCCCGTCGGTACGTGAAAAACTGTTTTTT.

J is TRBJ2-7 and V is TRBV5-1; no reliable D call. The V gene lost 3 bases and the J gene lost 5 bases, with 9 bases spanning the gap. The CDR3 sequence is 12 residues long. Germline V gene lookup returns CDR1 SGHRS and CDR2 YFSETQ. The CDR3: CASSWTPDEQYF. Here the CDR3 DNA reads TGCGCCAGCAGCTGGACCCCCGACGAGCAGTACTTC. Complete variable domain (other parts from reference TRBV5-1 and TRBJ2-7): KAGVTQTPRYLIKTRGQQVTLSCSPISGHRSVSWYQQTPGQGLQFLFEYFSETQRNKGNFPGRFSGRQFSNSRSEMNVSTLELGDSALYLCASSWTPDEQYFGPGTRLTVT.

CDR3 amino acids: CASSLRGTYTQETQYF. The CDR3 DNA reads TGTGCCAGCAGCCTCAGAGGGACCTACACTCAAGAGACCCAGTACTTC. V gene TRBV11-2 combines with J gene TRBJ2-5; D tentatively reads TRBD1 or TRBD2 (5 bases each). The CDR3 has 16 residues. Germline V CDR1 and CDR2: SGHAT, FQNNGV. V lost 5 bases and J lost 2, with 18 bases in between.

This clone was found a few times. The chain is built from TRBV29-1 and TRBJ2-7, with TRBD1 matching 7 bases. Per germline, CDR1 SQVTM and CDR2 ANQGSEA. V dropped 7 bases and J dropped 2; count of bases not matched to a gene: 5. The CDR3 spans 12 residues. The CDR3 protein is CSAAGGTYEQYF. CDR3 in DNA: TGCAGCGCCGCAGGGGGAACCTACGAGCAGTACTTC.

The chain is built from TRBV27 and TRBJ2-7, with 10 bases lining up with TRBD2. CDR1 is MNHEY, CDR2 SMNVEV, per germline (reference sequence). With 4 bases clipped from V and 4 bases from J, the junction kept 16 bases outside the gene matches. The CDR3 runs to 18 residues. The CDR3 here is CASSSASGIGLADYEQYF. The CDR3 DNA reads as TGTGCCAGCAGTTCCGCATCAGGAATAGGACTAGCGGATTACGAGCAGTACTTC.

The V gene is TRBV19, the J gene TRBJ1-1; TRBD1 might be the D (6 bases). Germline CDR1 LNHDA, CDR2 SQIVND (reference sequence). V was shortened by 10 bases and J by 1 base, with 13 bases between the two germline ends. CDR3 length: 13 residues. As DNA, the CDR3 is TGTGCCACCGCACAGGGTTCGAACACTGAAGCTTTCTTT. This codes for CATAQGSNTEAFF.

J is TRBJ1-3 and V is TRBV7-9, with a tentative D call TRBD1 (6 bases). V was cut by 8 bases and J by 0 bases, with 17 bases left in between. Germline CDR1 and CDR2: SEHNR and FQNEAQ (reference sequence). The CDR3 has 16 amino acids. The DNA of the CDR3 is TGTGCCAGCCCTAAGGCGGGGGCAGTCTCTGGAAACACCATATATTTT. It is translated as CASPKAGAVSGNTIYF.

V gene TRBV7-6 combines with J gene TRBJ1-6, with D unclear. From germline, CDR1 is SGHVS and CDR2 FNYEAQ. Trimming took off 3 bases at V and 7 bases at J, with 10 bases between the two ends. This CDR3 has 14 amino acids. This CDR3 reads CASSFPGENSPLHF. DNA for the CDR3: TGTGCCAGCAGCTTCCCGGGCGAAAATTCACCCCTCCACTTT.

The rearrangement links TRBV7-9 to TRBJ2-5; 11 nucleotides align to TRBD2. Trimming removed 1 base from V and 1 base from J; junction bases left unmatched: 2. The CDR3 covers 16 residues. CDR1 is SEHNR and CDR2 is FQNEAQ in the germline V gene (reference sequence). CDR3 in amino acids: CASSLDLAGGQETQYF. In DNA form, the CDR3 reads TGTGCCAGCAGCTTAGACCTAGCGGGGGGCCAAGAGACCCAGTACTTC.

J is TRBJ2-7 and V is TRBV4-1; tentative D call: TRBD2 (5 bases). The V gene's germline CDR1 is MGHRA and CDR2 YSYEKL. This CDR3 has 15 amino acids. V was cut by 1 base and J by 2 bases, with 12 bases left in between. CDR3 region: CASSQAGPGAYEQYF. CDR3 sequence (DNA): TGCGCCAGCAGCCAAGCTGGCCCCGGGGCCTACGAGCAGTACTTC.

The rearrangement joins TRBV5-6 to TRBJ2-7; D gene uncertain. CDR1 and CDR2 from the germline V gene are SGHDT and YYEEEE. The CDR3 has 14 residues. The germline V and J ends were trimmed by 1 base and 5 bases, with 13 bases remaining between them. CDR3 nucleotide sequence: TGTGCCAGCAGCTTGTTCGAAGAGGCACACGAGCAGTACTTC. Protein product: CASSLFEEAHEQYF.

This clone has a single count. The gene calls are TRBV27 and TRBJ2-6; D ambiguous. Looked up from germline, CDR1 is MNHEY and CDR2 is SMNVEV (reference sequence). The CDR3 consists of 17 residues. The V end was cut by 4 bases, the J end by 0 bases, with 13 bases between. The DNA of the CDR3 is TGTGCCAGCAGTTCCCGGACGGCGAGCTCTGGGGCCAACGTCCTGACTTTC. It translates to CASSSRTASSGANVLTF.